This is a list of T cell receptor beta chains from one sample in a study of blood T cell repertoires in COVID-19. Assay: immunoSEQ multiplex PCR; the TCRdb copy retains only in-frame clones and omits some. The sample lists 25,000 to 35,000 clones; more than 85% were seen once. The specimen sequenced was peripheral blood. All receptors come from a human donor in a cohort sampled during active COVID-19. The donor label of this sample is uncertain. Each CDR3 is given with its conserved first and last residue. D genes are given only for firm matches. The size of a clone is reported for some rows only, either as once, few or many, or as a class for expanded clones.

cdr3_nt: TGTGCCAGCAGCTCTAAGGGACTAGCGAGCTCCTACAATGAGCAGTTCTTC; cdr3_aa: CASSSKGLASSYNEQFF; clone_size: NA; d_call: TRBD2; v_call: TRBV11-2; j_call: TRBJ2-1
cdr3_nt: TGTGCCAGATCCTTCCGGGACAGGGTAGACAATGAGCAGTTCTTC; cdr3_aa: CARSFRDRVDNEQFF; clone_size: NA; d_call: TRBD1; v_call: TRBV5-3; j_call: TRBJ2-1
cdr3_nt: TGTGCCAGCAGCGTCGGGACAGGGGATGGCATGGGGCAGTATTTT; cdr3_aa: CASSVGTGDGMGQYF; clone_size: NA; d_call: TRBD1; v_call: TRBV5-4; j_call: TRBJ2-3
cdr3_nt: TGTGCCAGCAGCTTAGGGGACAGGGGTAAAAAACTGTTTTTT; cdr3_aa: CASSLGDRGKKLFF; clone_size: once; d_call: TRBD1; v_call: TRBV7-6; j_call: TRBJ1-4
cdr3_nt: TGTGCCAGCAGCTTAGGCGGGGGGCTGAACACTGAAGCTTTCTTT; cdr3_aa: CASSLGGGLNTEAFF; clone_size: NA; d_call: NA; v_call: TRBV7-2; j_call: TRBJ1-1
cdr3_nt: TGTGCCAGCAGGCCGGGCCGGAGGAGGGCTTTCTTT; cdr3_aa: CASRPGRRRAFF; clone_size: NA; d_call: NA; v_call: TRBV2; j_call: TRBJ1-1
cdr3_nt: TGTGCCAGCTCTCCGGGACAGGGAAACCCATGGGGCACTGAAGCTTTCTTT; cdr3_aa: CASSPGQGNPWGTEAFF; clone_size: NA; d_call: TRBD1; v_call: TRBV18; j_call: TRBJ1-1
cdr3_nt: TGCAGCGTCCGGAAGGGGGCCGAGAACACTGAAGCTTTCTTT; cdr3_aa: CSVRKGAENTEAFF; clone_size: NA; d_call: TRBD1; v_call: TRBV29-1; j_call: TRBJ1-1
cdr3_nt: TGTGCCAGCAGCGTAGGAGGAATCTCTGGAAACACCATATATTTT; cdr3_aa: CASSVGGISGNTIYF; clone_size: NA; d_call: NA; v_call: TRBV9; j_call: TRBJ1-3
cdr3_nt: TGTGCCAGCACCCTCCCGGGCGGGGCACCTTACAATGAGCAGTTCTTC; cdr3_aa: CASTLPGGAPYNEQFF; clone_size: NA; d_call: NA; v_call: TRBV28; j_call: TRBJ2-1
cdr3_nt: TGTGCCTGGAGTCCGGGGTTTGATGAAAAACTGTTTTTT; cdr3_aa: CAWSPGFDEKLFF; clone_size: NA; d_call: NA; v_call: TRBV30; j_call: TRBJ1-4
cdr3_nt: TGTGCCAGCAGCTTATGGACAGGGGCCAGTGGAAACACCATATATTTT; cdr3_aa: CASSLWTGASGNTIYF; clone_size: NA; d_call: TRBD1; v_call: TRBV5-8; j_call: TRBJ1-3
cdr3_nt: TGTGCCAGCAGCTTAGCGCCGGGGGGTGGAGATACGCAGTATTTT; cdr3_aa: CASSLAPGGGDTQYF; clone_size: NA; d_call: TRBD2; v_call: TRBV7-8; j_call: TRBJ2-3
cdr3_nt: TGTGCCAGCAGCCCGTGGGACAGGGCGAACACCGGGGAGCTGTTTTTT; cdr3_aa: CASSPWDRANTGELFF; clone_size: NA; d_call: TRBD1; v_call: TRBV9; j_call: TRBJ2-2
cdr3_nt: TGTGCCAGCAGCAGGGACAGGTTAGGGGAAAAACTGTTTTTT; cdr3_aa: CASSRDRLGEKLFF; clone_size: NA; d_call: TRBD1; v_call: TRBV5-6; j_call: TRBJ1-4
cdr3_nt: TGTGCCAGCAGCCAATCCGGACAGGGGGCGCGGGACACTGAAGCTTTCTTT; cdr3_aa: CASSQSGQGARDTEAFF; clone_size: NA; d_call: TRBD1; v_call: TRBV16; j_call: TRBJ1-1
cdr3_nt: TGTGCCAGTAGTACAGGGGCTGGGGCCAACGTCCTGACTTTC; cdr3_aa: CASSTGAGANVLTF; clone_size: NA; d_call: NA; v_call: TRBV19; j_call: TRBJ2-6
cdr3_nt: TGTGCCAGCAGTCGAAAGGTAAGGGGCGACTCCTACGAGCAGTACTTC; cdr3_aa: CASSRKVRGDSYEQYF; clone_size: once; d_call: NA; v_call: TRBV11-2; j_call: TRBJ2-7
cdr3_nt: TGCGCCAGCAGCTTGGGCAGGAACACCGGGGAGCTGTTTTTT; cdr3_aa: CASSLGRNTGELFF; clone_size: NA; d_call: NA; v_call: TRBV5-1; j_call: TRBJ2-2
cdr3_nt: TGTGCCAGCAGTCCCGAGGGGACCCAGTACTTC; cdr3_aa: CASSPEGTQYF; clone_size: NA; d_call: NA; v_call: TRBV5-8; j_call: TRBJ2-5
cdr3_nt: TGTGCCATCTCCGGGGGCCCGGGGGGGGACACTGAAGCTTTCTTT; cdr3_aa: CAISGGPGGDTEAFF; clone_size: NA; d_call: NA; v_call: TRBV10-3; j_call: TRBJ1-1
cdr3_nt: TGTGCCAGCAGTTACTCAGCCGGTTCCTACGAGCAGTACTTC; cdr3_aa: CASSYSAGSYEQYF; clone_size: NA; d_call: NA; v_call: TRBV6-6; j_call: TRBJ2-7
cdr3_nt: TGTGCCAGCAGCCTACTAGCGGGAGAGTCCGAGCAGTTCTTC; cdr3_aa: CASSLLAGESEQFF; clone_size: NA; d_call: TRBD2; v_call: TRBV6-2/TRBV6-3; j_call: TRBJ2-1
cdr3_nt: TGTGCCAGTAGTGTGGGTGGGGGCCGTGTAGGCAATCAGCCCCAGCATTTT; cdr3_aa: CASSVGGGRVGNQPQHF; clone_size: NA; d_call: NA; v_call: TRBV19; j_call: TRBJ1-5
cdr3_nt: TGTGCCAGCACTCCGGGGGGACGGGGCACAGATACGCAGTATTTT; cdr3_aa: CASTPGGRGTDTQYF; clone_size: NA; d_call: TRBD2; v_call: TRBV6-6; j_call: TRBJ2-3
cdr3_nt: TGTGCCATCAAAGGGACTAGGACCACTGAAGCTTTCTTT; cdr3_aa: CAIKGTRTTEAFF; clone_size: NA; d_call: NA; v_call: TRBV10-3; j_call: TRBJ1-1
cdr3_nt: TGTGCCAGCAGTTTTGAACGGGAGCAGTACTTC; cdr3_aa: CASSFEREQYF; clone_size: NA; d_call: NA; v_call: TRBV28; j_call: TRBJ2-7
cdr3_nt: TGTGCCAGCAGCGCCCCCGGGACAGGGGATGAAAAACTGTTTTTT; cdr3_aa: CASSAPGTGDEKLFF; clone_size: NA; d_call: TRBD1; v_call: TRBV7-9; j_call: TRBJ1-4
cdr3_nt: TGTGCCAGCAGCTTGGGGTTCGGCGGGACCTCCTACGAGCAGTACTTC; cdr3_aa: CASSLGFGGTSYEQYF; clone_size: NA; d_call: NA; v_call: TRBV5-4; j_call: TRBJ2-7
cdr3_nt: TGTGCCAGCAGCCGGGACAGGGGTGGCAATGAGCAGTTCTTC; cdr3_aa: CASSRDRGGNEQFF; clone_size: NA; d_call: TRBD1; v_call: TRBV7-9; j_call: TRBJ2-1
cdr3_nt: TGTGCCAGCAGTTTATCGGGACAGGGGCGCTATGGCTACACCTTC; cdr3_aa: CASSLSGQGRYGYTF; clone_size: NA; d_call: TRBD1; v_call: TRBV28; j_call: TRBJ1-2
cdr3_nt: TGTGCCAGCAGTGAAGAAGGGGACTACAATGAGCAGTTCTTC; cdr3_aa: CASSEEGDYNEQFF; clone_size: NA; d_call: NA; v_call: TRBV2; j_call: TRBJ2-1
cdr3_nt: TGCGCCAGCAGCATGTTAGTAGCGTCTTCCTACAATGAGCAGTTCTTC; cdr3_aa: CASSMLVASSYNEQFF; clone_size: NA; d_call: NA; v_call: TRBV5-1; j_call: TRBJ2-1
cdr3_nt: TGTGCCAGCAGCAAAGAGGGGGCTGGGACTAGCATCCACAAATTCACCCAATTTTACGAGCAGTACTTC; cdr3_aa: CASSKEGAGTSIHKFTQFYEQYF; clone_size: NA; d_call: NA; v_call: TRBV21-1; j_call: TRBJ2-7
cdr3_nt: TGTGCCTGGACGCAGGGGCTGACTGAAGCTTTCTTT; cdr3_aa: CAWTQGLTEAFF; clone_size: NA; d_call: NA; v_call: TRBV30; j_call: TRBJ1-1
cdr3_nt: TGTGCCAGCAGCGAGAATGGACTAGCGGGGTACTACGAGCAGTACTTC; cdr3_aa: CASSENGLAGYYEQYF; clone_size: few; d_call: TRBD2; v_call: TRBV11-2; j_call: TRBJ2-7
cdr3_nt: TGTGCCAGCAGCCCCCGGACAGGGGTTTATGGTGGAAACACCATATATTTT; cdr3_aa: CASSPRTGVYGGNTIYF; clone_size: NA; d_call: TRBD1; v_call: TRBV7-9; j_call: TRBJ1-3
cdr3_nt: TGCAGCGTGGGGGGACAGGGATACGAGCAGTACTTC; cdr3_aa: CSVGGQGYEQYF; clone_size: NA; d_call: TRBD1; v_call: TRBV29-1; j_call: TRBJ2-7
cdr3_nt: TGTGCCTGGAGTCCGAAATCCGGGACAGGGAGGGGAGAGCAGTACTTC; cdr3_aa: CAWSPKSGTGRGEQYF; clone_size: NA; d_call: TRBD1; v_call: TRBV30; j_call: TRBJ2-7
cdr3_nt: TGCGCCAGCAGCTCCGGTAGCGGGAGGGCTGGCACCGGGGAGCTGTTTTTT; cdr3_aa: CASSSGSGRAGTGELFF; clone_size: NA; d_call: TRBD2; v_call: TRBV5-1; j_call: TRBJ2-2
cdr3_nt: TGCGCCAGCAGCTTGGGACTAGCGCAAGAGACCCAGTACTTC; cdr3_aa: CASSLGLAQETQYF; clone_size: NA; d_call: TRBD2; v_call: TRBV5-1; j_call: TRBJ2-5
cdr3_nt: TGTGCCAGCAGTGAAAGCGGGACTCTCTATGGCTACACCTTC; cdr3_aa: CASSESGTLYGYTF; clone_size: NA; d_call: NA; v_call: TRBV6-1; j_call: TRBJ1-2
cdr3_nt: TGTGCCAGTAGTCGCCGACAGACTCCTGAAGCTTTCTTT; cdr3_aa: CASSRRQTPEAFF; clone_size: NA; d_call: NA; v_call: TRBV19; j_call: TRBJ1-1
cdr3_nt: TGTGCCAGCAGTGAAGAACGGGCGGGCCGCTCCTACAATGAGCAGTTCTTC; cdr3_aa: CASSEERAGRSYNEQFF; clone_size: few; d_call: NA; v_call: TRBV6-1; j_call: TRBJ2-1
cdr3_nt: TGTGCCAGCAGCCAAGGGCTAGCGGGATACAATGAGCAGTTCTTC; cdr3_aa: CASSQGLAGYNEQFF; clone_size: NA; d_call: TRBD2; v_call: TRBV14; j_call: TRBJ2-1
cdr3_nt: TGTGCCAGCAGTTTTTCGCGGGCCGGGTGGGTCCAAGAGACCCAGTACTTC; cdr3_aa: CASSFSRAGWVQETQYF; clone_size: NA; d_call: NA; v_call: TRBV28; j_call: TRBJ2-5
cdr3_nt: TGTGCCAGCAGCTTGGGGACTAGCGTTGGTGAGCAGTTCTTC; cdr3_aa: CASSLGTSVGEQFF; clone_size: NA; d_call: TRBD2; v_call: TRBV5-4; j_call: TRBJ2-1
cdr3_nt: TGTGCCAGCAGCCCCTACTGGGGGAGGAACGAGCAGTACTTC; cdr3_aa: CASSPYWGRNEQYF; clone_size: NA; d_call: NA; v_call: TRBV3-1/TRBV3-2; j_call: TRBJ2-7
cdr3_nt: TGTGCCAGCAGCTTAGATGGCTTCACAGATACGCAGTATTTT; cdr3_aa: CASSLDGFTDTQYF; clone_size: NA; d_call: NA; v_call: TRBV11-3; j_call: TRBJ2-3
cdr3_nt: TGTGCCAGCAGCTCGGAGGCGGAAGAGACCCAGTACTTC; cdr3_aa: CASSSEAEETQYF; clone_size: few; d_call: NA; v_call: TRBV5-4; j_call: TRBJ2-5
cdr3_nt: TGTGCCAGCAGCGGTGGAGGTAGCGGGAGAACAGATACGCAGTATTTT; cdr3_aa: CASSGGGSGRTDTQYF; clone_size: NA; d_call: TRBD2; v_call: TRBV9; j_call: TRBJ2-3
cdr3_nt: TGTGCCAGCAGCTACGGGACTAGCGGGGAGCAGTACTTC; cdr3_aa: CASSYGTSGEQYF; clone_size: NA; d_call: TRBD2; v_call: TRBV7-3; j_call: TRBJ2-7
cdr3_nt: TGTGCCAGCAGTTTAAACAGTATGAACACTGAAGCTTTCTTT; cdr3_aa: CASSLNSMNTEAFF; clone_size: few; d_call: NA; v_call: TRBV27; j_call: TRBJ1-1